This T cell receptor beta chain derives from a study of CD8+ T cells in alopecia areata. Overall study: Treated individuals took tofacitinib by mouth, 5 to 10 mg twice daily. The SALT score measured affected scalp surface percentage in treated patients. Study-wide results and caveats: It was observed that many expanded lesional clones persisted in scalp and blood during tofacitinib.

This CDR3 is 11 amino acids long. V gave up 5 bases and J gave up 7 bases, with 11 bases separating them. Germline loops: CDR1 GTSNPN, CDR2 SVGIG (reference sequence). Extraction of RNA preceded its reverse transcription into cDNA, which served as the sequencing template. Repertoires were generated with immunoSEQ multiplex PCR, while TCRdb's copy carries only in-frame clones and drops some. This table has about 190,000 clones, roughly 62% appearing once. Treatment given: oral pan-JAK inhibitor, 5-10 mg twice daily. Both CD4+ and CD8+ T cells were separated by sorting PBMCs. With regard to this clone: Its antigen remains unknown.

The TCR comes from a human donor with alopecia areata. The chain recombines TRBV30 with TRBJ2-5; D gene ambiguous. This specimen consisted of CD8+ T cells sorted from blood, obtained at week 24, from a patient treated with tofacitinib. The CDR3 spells CAWRLGSTQYF. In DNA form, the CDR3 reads TGTGCCTGGCGATTGGGATCGACCCAGTACTTC.